These T cell receptor beta chains were read from a single sample in a study of coeliac disease. Sequenced by immunoSEQ multiplex PCR; TCRdb stores in-frame clones only, minus some. The profile shows a few thousand clones, around 64% of them singletons. The sample taken for sequencing was intraepithelial lymphocytes from the gut. All receptors derive from a woman aged 40 to 50. Both conserved end residues are part of each CDR3. D genes are given only for firm matches. Clone size is shown for a subset of rows, as once, few, many or a class of expanded clone.

d_call	v_call	j_call	clone_size	cdr3_nt	cdr3_aa
NA	TRBV4-2	TRBJ2-1	medium-sized	TGTGCCAGCAGCCAAGCGAACGCCGATCTCGGGCAGTTCTTC	CASSQANADLGQFF
NA	TRBV9	TRBJ2-3	NA	TGTGCCAGCAGCGCCCAGTCCCATAGCACAGATACGCAGTATTTT	CASSAQSHSTDTQYF
NA	TRBV5-5	TRBJ2-7	NA	TGTGCCAGCAGCTTGGCAGGGGCATCTAGCTACGAGCAGTACTTC	CASSLAGASSYEQYF
NA	TRBV6-5	TRBJ2-1	NA	TGTGCCAGCAGTTTAGCGGTGTCCTACAATGAGCAGTTCTTC	CASSLAVSYNEQFF
NA	TRBV28	TRBJ1-1	NA	TGTGCCAGCAGCTCCACCGGGGACTACATGAACACTGAAGCTTTCTTT	CASSSTGDYMNTEAFF
TRBD1	TRBV5-6	TRBJ1-2	few	TGTGCCAGCAGCAGGACCGGGACAGTGATCTATGGCTACACCTTC	CASSRTGTVIYGYTF
TRBD2	TRBV5-4	TRBJ2-3	NA	TGTGCCAGCAGCTTGGCCTGGGTAGCGGGAGGCGCAGATACGCAGTATTTT	CASSLAWVAGGADTQYF
NA	TRBV21-1	TRBJ2-5	NA	TGTGCCAGCAGCAATTTGGGCCAGCCGCAAGAGACCCAGTACTTC	CASSNLGQPQETQYF
TRBD2	TRBV28	TRBJ2-7	NA	TGTGCCAGCAGAAGACAGTCTAGCGGCGCCTACGAGCAGTACTTC	CASRRQSSGAYEQYF
NA	TRBV18	TRBJ1-5	once	TGTGCCAGCTCACCACCGTCGGGGGGCATGAGCAATCAGCCCCAGCATTTT	CASSPPSGGMSNQPQHF
TRBD1	TRBV27	TRBJ2-7	few	TGTGCCAGCAGTTTATTCCCCCGGACAGGAGAGTACGAGCAGTACTTC	CASSLFPRTGEYEQYF
NA	TRBV29-1	TRBJ2-1	few	TGCAGCGCCCTAAGGTCCAGGGGCTACTCCTACAATGAGCAGTTCTTC	CSALRSRGYSYNEQFF
TRBD2	TRBV7-3	TRBJ2-1	NA	TGTGCCAGCAGCTTACGGGCGGGAGAGGTCCATGAGCAGTTCTTC	CASSLRAGEVHEQFF
NA	TRBV7-2	TRBJ2-7	NA	TGTGCCAGCAGCTTAGCGCCTGCCTCTACCTACTACGAGCAGTACTTC	CASSLAPASTYYEQYF
NA	TRBV20-1	TRBJ2-3	few	TGCAGTCCCTCAAACGCGGATACGCAGTATTTT	CSPSNADTQYF
TRBD1	TRBV10-3	TRBJ1-1	NA	TGTGCCATCAGTGAGTCGATCGGTCGGTCGGACAGGGGGACCGAGGCGAACACTGAAGCTTTCTTT	CAISESIGRSDRGTEANTEAFF
TRBD1	TRBV19	TRBJ1-1	NA	TGTGCCAGTAGTGAAGCAGGATGGACAGGGTCGTCCACTGAAGCTTTCTTT	CASSEAGWTGSSTEAFF
NA	TRBV5-5	TRBJ1-1	NA	TGTGCCAGCAGCTTGTCTCCTAACACTGAAGCTTTCTTT	CASSLSPNTEAFF
NA	TRBV9	TRBJ2-7	NA	TGTGCCAGCAGCGTAGCGGCAGGGGCCTACGAGCAGTACTTC	CASSVAAGAYEQYF
TRBD2	TRBV11-1	TRBJ2-3	NA	TGTGCCAGCAGCGCCGGGACTAGCGGGAGCTTCCTGGAGACGCAGTATTTT	CASSAGTSGSFLETQYF
TRBD2	TRBV9	TRBJ2-3	few	TGTGCCAGCAGCCTTAGCGGGAGTGGGGCAGATACGCAGTATTTT	CASSLSGSGADTQYF
TRBD1	TRBV25-1	TRBJ1-2	NA	TGTGCCAGCAGTGAAACCAGGGGGGCCTATGGCTACACCTTC	CASSETRGAYGYTF
NA	TRBV15	TRBJ1-2	NA	TGTGCCACCAGCAGAGATTCGCAGGGGTCCTATGGCTACACCTTC	CATSRDSQGSYGYTF
NA	TRBV6-5	TRBJ1-2	NA	TGTGCCAGCAGTCTAGGAACTAACTATGGCTACACCTTC	CASSLGTNYGYTF
NA	TRBV5-6	TRBJ2-1	NA	TGTGCCAGCAGCTTGTTCGACAATGAGCAGTTCTTC	CASSLFDNEQFF
TRBD2	TRBV5-5	TRBJ2-7	NA	TGTGCCAGCAGCTTGGCTAGCGGCAACTACGAGCAGTACTTC	CASSLASGNYEQYF
NA	TRBV28	TRBJ2-7	NA	TGTGCCAGCAAGCGGGTACGGGTCTCCTACGAGCAGTACTTC	CASKRVRVSYEQYF
TRBD2	TRBV2	TRBJ2-7	NA	TGTGCCATCGGACTAGCATTCTACGAGCAGTACTTC	CAIGLAFYEQYF
TRBD2	TRBV19	TRBJ2-1	NA	TGTGCCAGTAGTATACCCCTAGCGGGGGGGGAGCAGTTCTTC	CASSIPLAGGEQFF
NA	TRBV4-1	TRBJ2-7	NA	TGCGCCAGCAGCCATTTGAACAGGATGGACTACGAGCAGTACTTC	CASSHLNRMDYEQYF
TRBD2	TRBV28	TRBJ2-1	NA	TGTGCCAGCAGTTCAGCGGGAGGGCCTGACAATGAGCAGTTCTTC	CASSSAGGPDNEQFF
TRBD2	TRBV9	TRBJ2-1	NA	TGTGCCAGCAGCGTAGGACGGCTAGCGGGGCTCAATGAGCAGTTCTTC	CASSVGRLAGLNEQFF
NA	TRBV10-2	TRBJ1-1	NA	TGCGCCAGCAGTGCGGGTACTGAAGCTTTCTTT	CASSAGTEAFF
TRBD1	TRBV9	TRBJ2-7	NA	TGTGCCAGCAGCGGACAGGGACCCTACGAGCAGTACTTC	CASSGQGPYEQYF
TRBD1	TRBV5-4	TRBJ1-1	NA	TGTGCCAGCAGCTTTACAGGGGGCGCGGACACTGAAGCTTTCTTT	CASSFTGGADTEAFF
TRBD1	TRBV5-1	TRBJ2-5	NA	TGCGCCAGCAGCCGGGACAGGGGTGGGGAGACCCAGTACTTC	CASSRDRGGETQYF
TRBD2	TRBV5-1	TRBJ2-7	NA	TGCGCCAGCAGCCTGACTAGCGGCTCCTACGAGCAGTACTTC	CASSLTSGSYEQYF
NA	TRBV7-9	TRBJ1-2	NA	TGTGCCAGCAGCTTAGATTACGGGTTGGAGGGCTACACCTTC	CASSLDYGLEGYTF
NA	TRBV12-5	TRBJ1-1	NA	TGTGCTAGTGGTCAGGGTGGAGGGAGCACTGAAGCTTTCTTT	CASGQGGGSTEAFF
TRBD1	TRBV6-5	TRBJ1-1	NA	TGTGCCAGCATTAGACAGGGGGAGACCACTGAAGCTTTCTTT	CASIRQGETTEAFF
TRBD1	TRBV5-6	TRBJ2-7	once	TGTGCCAGCAGCTCCGGGACAGGGTCCTACGAGCAGTACTTC	CASSSGTGSYEQYF
NA	TRBV19	TRBJ1-2	NA	TGTGCCAGTAGTGCGGGGCGTCGGGTCCGGGGCTACACCTTC	CASSAGRRVRGYTF
TRBD2	TRBV7-2	TRBJ2-1	NA	TGTGCCAGCAGCTTAACTAGCGGGAGACACAATGAGCAGTTCTTC	CASSLTSGRHNEQFF
NA	TRBV9	TRBJ2-5	NA	TGTGCCAGCAGCGACCAGGGCTCTAGTGTCGAGACCCAGTACTTC	CASSDQGSSVETQYF
TRBD1	TRBV28	TRBJ2-7	NA	TGTGCCAGCAGGGGCCCGGGACAGGGGGCCTACGAGCAGTACTTC	CASRGPGQGAYEQYF
TRBD2	TRBV9	TRBJ2-3	NA	TGTGCCAGCAGCCCCGGACTAGCGGTCACAGATACGCAGTATTTT	CASSPGLAVTDTQYF
TRBD2	TRBV7-2	TRBJ2-1	NA	TGTGCCAGCAGCCCTGAAGGCGGACTAGCGGGACTGAATGAGCAGTTCTTC	CASSPEGGLAGLNEQFF
NA	TRBV9	TRBJ2-3	NA	TGTGCCAGCAGCGGGACAGCTTCTAGCACAGATACGCAGTATTTT	CASSGTASSTDTQYF
NA	TRBV28	TRBJ1-4	once	TGTGCCAGCAGTGGGAAGGGGAATGAAAAACTGTTTTTT	CASSGKGNEKLFF
TRBD2	TRBV28	TRBJ2-1	NA	TGTGCCAGCAGCCGTGTAGCAGCGGGATTCCATGAGCAGTTCTTC	CASSRVAAGFHEQFF
NA	TRBV7-9	TRBJ1-5	few	TGTGCCAGCAGCCCAGGGGCCCAGCCCCAGCATTTT	CASSPGAQPQHF
NA	TRBV28	TRBJ2-1	NA	TGTGCCAGCAGTTTTTGGGGGGACAATGAGCAGTTCTTC	CASSFWGDNEQFF
TRBD1	TRBV6-6	TRBJ2-7	NA	TGTGCCAGCAGCTCCCGCGACAGGGGGGGTGGCGAGCAGTACTTC	CASSSRDRGGGEQYF
NA	TRBV15	TRBJ1-5	few	TGTGCCACCAGCAGACCCAGGGGAGAGGGGAATCAGCCCCAGCATTTT	CATSRPRGEGNQPQHF
TRBD1	TRBV4-3	TRBJ1-4	few	TGCGCCAGCAGCCTAACAGGGGGCCCGGAAAAACTGTTTTTT	CASSLTGGPEKLFF
NA	TRBV7-2	TRBJ2-2	few	TGTGCCAGCAGCTTAGGGGCGTCCGGGGAGCTGTTTTTT	CASSLGASGELFF
NA	TRBV9	TRBJ2-3	NA	TGTGCCAGCAGCGGACAGGCGACTAGCACAGATACGCAGTATTTT	CASSGQATSTDTQYF
TRBD2	TRBV28	TRBJ2-3	NA	TGTGCCAGCAGGTATAGACTAGCGGGATACTTTGATACGCAGTATTTT	CASRYRLAGYFDTQYF
TRBD2	TRBV9	TRBJ2-3	NA	TGTGCCAGCAGCGACGCTAGCGGGAGTATAGATACGCAGTATTTT	CASSDASGSIDTQYF
NA	TRBV7-3	TRBJ1-2	NA	TGTGCCAGCAGCGCCGCGGCAGGGGACTATGGCTACACCTTC	CASSAAAGDYGYTF